One TCR beta chain is described in this entry. The target antigen is unknown. The CDR3 runs 18 residues. Germline-derived CDR1 and CDR2 are SGHRS and YFSETQ. With V trimmed by 4 bases and J by 2 bases, 15 bases remained unmatched. This entry belongs to a study of identical twins. Notes on the study in general: Twins' excess sharing was less marked for out-of-frame beta sequences. Alpha sequences out of frame and shared by twins had excess low generation probability.

A universal primer site was incorporated via template switching, and the cDNA contained unique molecular identifiers. One entry per CDR3 protein results from TCRdb running MiXCR on the 5' RACE reads. Of about 690,000 distinct CDR3 sequences in the sample, 6.1% are singletons; the top ten hold roughly 2%. Sequenced input: naive T cells sorted from blood. This receptor was obtained from a man between 18 and 35 years old in good health. The chain combines TRBV5-1 with TRBJ2-5, with 9 nucleotides matching TRBD1. CDR3 nucleotides: TGCGCCAGCAGCCTACTACCGGGACAGGGACCACCACAAGAGACCCAGTACTTC. It specifies CASSLLPGQGPPQETQYF.